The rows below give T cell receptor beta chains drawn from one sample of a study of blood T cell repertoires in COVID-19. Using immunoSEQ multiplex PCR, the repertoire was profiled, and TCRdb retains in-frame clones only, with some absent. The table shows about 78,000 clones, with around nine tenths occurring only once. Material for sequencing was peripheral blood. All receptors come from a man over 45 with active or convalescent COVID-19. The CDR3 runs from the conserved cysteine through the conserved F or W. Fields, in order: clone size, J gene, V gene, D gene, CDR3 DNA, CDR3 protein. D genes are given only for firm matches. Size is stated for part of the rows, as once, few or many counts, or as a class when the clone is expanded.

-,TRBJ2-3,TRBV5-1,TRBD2,TGCGCCAGCAGCCCGAGCGGGGGGGTCACAGATACGCAGTATTTT,CASSPSGGVTDTQYF
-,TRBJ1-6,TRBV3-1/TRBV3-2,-,TGTGCCAGCAGCCCCCTAGGGGATAATTCACCCCTCCACTTT,CASSPLGDNSPLHF
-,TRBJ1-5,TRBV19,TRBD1,TGTGCCAGTAGTCCACGGACAGGGGGTCAGCCCCAGCATTTT,CASSPRTGGQPQHF
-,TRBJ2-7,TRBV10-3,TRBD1,TGTGCCATCAGTTCCTCAGGGGGCGGGTACGAGCAGTACTTC,CAISSSGGGYEQYF
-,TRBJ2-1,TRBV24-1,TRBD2,TGTGCCACCCAACGTACTAGGGGGACTAGCGGTTACAATGAGCAGTTCTTC,CATQRTRGTSGYNEQFF
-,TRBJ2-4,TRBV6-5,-,TGTGCCAGCACGGGGGTTACGGCCAAAAACATTCAGTACTTC,CASTGVTAKNIQYF
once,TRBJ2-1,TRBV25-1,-,TGTGCCAGCAGTGATAGGAGACAGGCCTACAATGAGCAGTTCTTC,CASSDRRQAYNEQFF
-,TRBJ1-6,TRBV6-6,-,TGTGCCAGCAGTCCTTGGGGGGGCCCACTTAATAATTCACCCCTCCACTTT,CASSPWGGPLNNSPLHF
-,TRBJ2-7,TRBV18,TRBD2,TGTGCCAGCTCACCTCCGGTTAGCGGGGGGGTCTCCGAGCAGTACTTC,CASSPPVSGGVSEQYF
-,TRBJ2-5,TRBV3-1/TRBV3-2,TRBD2,TGTGCCAGCAGCCAGTCTGGCGGGGGGACACCCCGAGAGACCCAGTACTTC,CASSQSGGGTPRETQYF
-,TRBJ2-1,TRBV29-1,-,TGCAGCGGTCGACTACTCTACAATGAGCAGTTCTTC,CSGRLLYNEQFF
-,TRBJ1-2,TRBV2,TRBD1,TGTGCCAGCAGTCCCGGGACAGGGGCCGGCTATGGCTACACCTTC,CASSPGTGAGYGYTF
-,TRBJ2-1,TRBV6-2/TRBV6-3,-,TGTGCCAGCAGTTACTCTGGGGGGAGATACAATGAGCAGTTCTTC,CASSYSGGRYNEQFF
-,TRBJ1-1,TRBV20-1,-,TGCAGTGACCAGGTCTTCACTGAAGCTTTCTTT,CSDQVFTEAFF
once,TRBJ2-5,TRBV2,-,TGTGCCAGCAAAGGGGTGGAGACCCAGTACTTC,CASKGVETQYF
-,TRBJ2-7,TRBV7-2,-,TGTGCCAGCAGCTTAAGCGAAGGGGTCTACGAGCAGTACTTC,CASSLSEGVYEQYF
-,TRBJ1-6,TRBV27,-,TGTGCCAGCAGTTTATTGGGGCGGGAGAATTCACCCCTCCACTTT,CASSLLGRENSPLHF
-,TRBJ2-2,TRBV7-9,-,TGTGCCAGCAGCTTCACGCGGGAAACCGGGGAGCTGTTTTTT,CASSFTRETGELFF
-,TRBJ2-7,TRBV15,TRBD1,TGTGCCACCAGTCGGGACAGCCTCTACGAGCAGTACTTC,CATSRDSLYEQYF
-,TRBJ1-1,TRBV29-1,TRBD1,TGCAGCGCCTGGACAGGGGGCGTCACTGAAGCTTTCTTT,CSAWTGGVTEAFF
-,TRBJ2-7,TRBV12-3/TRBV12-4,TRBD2,TGTGCCAGCAAAGCGGGGGAGGAGCAGTACTTC,CASKAGEEQYF
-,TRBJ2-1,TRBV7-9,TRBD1,TGTGCCAGCAGCCTAACACCGGGACAGATTAACTCCTACAATGAGCAGTTCTTC,CASSLTPGQINSYNEQFF
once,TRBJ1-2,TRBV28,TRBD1,TGTGCCAGCACCCCCCTGGACAGGGCCTTCTACACCTTC,CASTPLDRAFYTF
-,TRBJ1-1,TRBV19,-,TGTGCCAGTAGTATCGGGGGGAACACTGAAGCTTTCTTT,CASSIGGNTEAFF
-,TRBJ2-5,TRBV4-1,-,TGCGCCAGCAGCCAAGAGAAAGGGGTGTACCAAGAGACCCAGTACTTC,CASSQEKGVYQETQYF
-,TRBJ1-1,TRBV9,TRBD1,TGTGCCAGCAGCGCCCGGGACAGGGACTCTTTCTTT,CASSARDRDSFF
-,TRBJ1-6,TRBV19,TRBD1,TGTGCCAGTAGGATCGGACAGGGGGAGAATTCACCCCTCCACTTT,CASRIGQGENSPLHF
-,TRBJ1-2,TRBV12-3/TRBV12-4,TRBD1,TGTGCCAGCAGTATGGGACAGCCCAATGGCTACACCTTC,CASSMGQPNGYTF
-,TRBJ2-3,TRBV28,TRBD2,TGTGCCAGCAGTTTTATGTTTGCGCGGGGGGCCCCAATCGATACGCAGTATTTT,CASSFMFARGAPIDTQYF
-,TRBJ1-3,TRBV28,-,TGTGCCAGCAGTGGGGCAGTTCTCTCTGGAAACACCATATATTTT,CASSGAVLSGNTIYF
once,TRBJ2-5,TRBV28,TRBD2,TGTGCCAGCAAAGGACTAGCGGGGGGCGGCGAGACCCAGTACTTC,CASKGLAGGGETQYF
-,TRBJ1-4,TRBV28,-,TGTGCCAGCACTAGAAGTGGCGGTCTGGGTGAAAAACTGTTTTTT,CASTRSGGLGEKLFF
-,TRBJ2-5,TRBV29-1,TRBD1,TGCAGCGTTGGGACAGGGGTAGAGACCCAGTACTTC,CSVGTGVETQYF
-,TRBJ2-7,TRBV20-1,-,TGCAGTGCCGTGTCCTCCTACGAGCAGTACTTC,CSAVSSYEQYF
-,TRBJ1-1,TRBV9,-,TGTGCCAGCAGCGTAGCCGACAGCCACATGAACACTGAAGCTTTCTTT,CASSVADSHMNTEAFF
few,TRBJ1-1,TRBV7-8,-,TGTGCCAGCAGCGGCGGACAATTGAACACTGAAGCTTTCTTT,CASSGGQLNTEAFF
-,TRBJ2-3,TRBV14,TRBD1,TGTGCCAGCAGCCAAGAGAGGAGGACAGGGTCTACAGATACGCAGTATTTT,CASSQERRTGSTDTQYF
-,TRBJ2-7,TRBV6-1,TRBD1,TGTGCCAGCAGTAAGACAGGGAGCGAGCAGTACTTC,CASSKTGSEQYF
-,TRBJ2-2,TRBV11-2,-,TGTGCCAGCAGCCTCGGGACACGGGGCACCGGGGAGCTGTTTTTT,CASSLGTRGTGELFF
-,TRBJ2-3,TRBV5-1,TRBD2,TGCGCCAGCAGCCCAACGAGGAGCGGGGGGGATACGCAGTATTTT,CASSPTRSGGDTQYF
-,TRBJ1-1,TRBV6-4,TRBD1,TGTGCCAGCAGAAGGACAGGGAACACTGAAGCTTTCTTT,CASRRTGNTEAFF
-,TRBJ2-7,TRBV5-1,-,TGCGCCAGCATGGATGAGCCCCGGGCAGGGTCATCCTACGAGCAGTACTTC,CASMDEPRAGSSYEQYF
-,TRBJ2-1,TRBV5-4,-,TGTGCCAGCAGCTTGTTAGGGGTGGGCTACAATGAGCAGTTCTTC,CASSLLGVGYNEQFF
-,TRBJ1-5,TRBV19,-,TGTGCCAGTAGTATGATTCAGGGGCCCCAGCATTTT,CASSMIQGPQHF
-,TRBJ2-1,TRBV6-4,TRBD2,TGTGCCAGCAGCTTGAGCGGGGAGTACAATGAGCAGTTCTTC,CASSLSGEYNEQFF
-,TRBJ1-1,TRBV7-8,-,TGTGCCAGCAGCCCACAACAGGGTGGGGGCACTGAAGCTTTCTTT,CASSPQQGGGTEAFF
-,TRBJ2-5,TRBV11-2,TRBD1,TGTGCCAGCAGCTTAGATCCTGGGGATCGGACAGGGAGTGGGACCCAGTACTTC,CASSLDPGDRTGSGTQYF